A single T cell receptor (beta chain) is shown here with its context. Germline assignment: CDR1 SGHVS and CDR2 FNYEAQ. The CDR3 totals 15 residues. With V trimmed by 5 bases and J by 4 bases, 7 bases remained unmatched. These data are taken from a study of T-cell reconstitution after alpha-beta-depleted transplantation in children. During its preparation, the TCRbeta library received unique molecular identifiers. TCRdb reanalysed the PCR reads using MiXCR and keeps one entry per CDR3 protein. The sample has hundreds of thousands of distinct CDR3 sequences, approximately 32% seen once. The sample was PBMCs from the stem cell graft donor, taken from the stem cell graft. This TCR derives from a human donor who donated a stem cell graft to a child with aplastic anemia. The chain links TRBV7-6 to TRBJ2-2; 7 bases map to TRBD2. Written as DNA, the CDR3 is TGTGCCAGCAGCCCCCGGGGGAGGGGCACCGGGGAGCTGTTTTTT. The encoded protein is CASSPRGRGTGELFF.